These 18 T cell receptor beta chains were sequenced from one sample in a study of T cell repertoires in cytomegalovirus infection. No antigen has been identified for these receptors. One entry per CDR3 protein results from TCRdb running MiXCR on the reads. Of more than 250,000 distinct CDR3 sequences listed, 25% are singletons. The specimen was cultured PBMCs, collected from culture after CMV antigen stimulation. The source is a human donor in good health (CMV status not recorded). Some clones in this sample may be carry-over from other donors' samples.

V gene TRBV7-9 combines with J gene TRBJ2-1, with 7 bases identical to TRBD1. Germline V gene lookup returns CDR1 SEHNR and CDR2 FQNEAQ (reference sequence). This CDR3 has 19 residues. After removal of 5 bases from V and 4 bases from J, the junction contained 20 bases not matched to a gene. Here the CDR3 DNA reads TGTGCCAGCAGCCCCCACCCCAGATTTACAGGGGTGCGGTACAATGAGCAGTTCTTC. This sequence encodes CASSPHPRFTGVRYNEQFF.

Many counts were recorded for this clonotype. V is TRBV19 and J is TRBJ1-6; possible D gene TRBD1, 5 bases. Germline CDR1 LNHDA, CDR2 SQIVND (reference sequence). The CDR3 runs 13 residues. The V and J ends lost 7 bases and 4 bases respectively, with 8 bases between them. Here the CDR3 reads CASTQDYNSPLHF. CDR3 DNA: TGTGCCAGTACACAGGATTATAATTCACCCCTCCACTTT.

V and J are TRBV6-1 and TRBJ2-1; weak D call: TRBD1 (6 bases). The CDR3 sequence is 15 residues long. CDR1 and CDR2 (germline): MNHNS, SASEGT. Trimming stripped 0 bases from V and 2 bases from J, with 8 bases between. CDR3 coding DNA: TGTGCCAGCAGTGAAGCTGGGACAACCTACAATGAGCAGTTCTTC. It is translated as CASSEAGTTYNEQFF.

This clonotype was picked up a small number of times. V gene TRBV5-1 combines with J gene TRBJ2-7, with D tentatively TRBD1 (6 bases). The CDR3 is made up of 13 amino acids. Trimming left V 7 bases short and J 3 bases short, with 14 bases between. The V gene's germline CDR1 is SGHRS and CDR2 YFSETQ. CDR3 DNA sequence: TGCGCCAGCCAAGAAGGACAGAGCTACGAGCAGTACTTC. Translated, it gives CASQEGQSYEQYF.

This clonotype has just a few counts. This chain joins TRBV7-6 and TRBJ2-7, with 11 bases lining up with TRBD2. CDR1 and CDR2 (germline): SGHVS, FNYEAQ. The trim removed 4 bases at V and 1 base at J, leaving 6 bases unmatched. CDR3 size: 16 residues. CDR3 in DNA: TGTGCCAGCAGCTCCCGACTAGCGGGAAGGTCCTACGAGCAGTACTTC. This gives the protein CASSSRLAGRSYEQYF.

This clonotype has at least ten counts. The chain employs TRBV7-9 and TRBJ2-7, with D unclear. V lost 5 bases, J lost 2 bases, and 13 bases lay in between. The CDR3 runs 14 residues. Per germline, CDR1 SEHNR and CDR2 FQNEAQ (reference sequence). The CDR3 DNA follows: TGTGCCAGCAGCCCCCCGACTGCTCCCTACGAGCAGTACTTC. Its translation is CASSPPTAPYEQYF.

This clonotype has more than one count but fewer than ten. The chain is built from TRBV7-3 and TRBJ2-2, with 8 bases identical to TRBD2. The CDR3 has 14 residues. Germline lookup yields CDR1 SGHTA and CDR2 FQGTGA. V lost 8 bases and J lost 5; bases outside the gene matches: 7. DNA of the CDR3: TGTGCCAGCGCCCGGGAGGGCCTAACCGGGGAGCTGTTTTTT. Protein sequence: CASAREGLTGELFF.

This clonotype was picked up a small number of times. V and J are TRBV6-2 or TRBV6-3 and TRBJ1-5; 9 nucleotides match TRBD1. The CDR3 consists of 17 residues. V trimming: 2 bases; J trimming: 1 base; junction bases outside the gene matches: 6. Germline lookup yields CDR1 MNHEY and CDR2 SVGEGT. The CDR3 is CASSYPLTGGSNQPQHF. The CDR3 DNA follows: TGTGCCAGCAGTTACCCCCTGACAGGGGGGAGCAATCAGCCCCAGCATTTT.

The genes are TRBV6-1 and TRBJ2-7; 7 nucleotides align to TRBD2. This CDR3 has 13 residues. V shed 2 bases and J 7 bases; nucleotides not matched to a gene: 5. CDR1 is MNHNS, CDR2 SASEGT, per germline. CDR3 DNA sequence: TGTGCCAGCAGTGAATGGGAGGGGATGGAGCAGTACGTC. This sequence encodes CASSEWEGMEQYV.

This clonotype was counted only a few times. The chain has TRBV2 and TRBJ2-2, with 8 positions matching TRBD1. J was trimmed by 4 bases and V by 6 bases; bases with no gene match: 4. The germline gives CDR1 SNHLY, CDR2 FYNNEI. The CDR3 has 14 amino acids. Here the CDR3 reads CASSGGQGTGELFF. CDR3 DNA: TGTGCCAGCAGCGGAGGACAGGGCACCGGGGAGCTGTTTTTT.

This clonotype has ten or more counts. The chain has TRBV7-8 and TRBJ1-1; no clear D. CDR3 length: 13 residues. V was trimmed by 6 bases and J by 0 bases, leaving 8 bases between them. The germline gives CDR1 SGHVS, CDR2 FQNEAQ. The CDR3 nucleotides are TGTGCCAGCAGGGTTGACATGAACACTGAAGCTTTCTTT. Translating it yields CASRVDMNTEAFF.

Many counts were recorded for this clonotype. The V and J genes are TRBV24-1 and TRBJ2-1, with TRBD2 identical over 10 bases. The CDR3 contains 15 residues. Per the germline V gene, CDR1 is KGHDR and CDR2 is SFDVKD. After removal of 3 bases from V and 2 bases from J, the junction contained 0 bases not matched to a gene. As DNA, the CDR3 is TGTGCCACCAGTGATACTAGCGGGACCTACAATGAGCAGTTCTTC. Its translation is CATSDTSGTYNEQFF.

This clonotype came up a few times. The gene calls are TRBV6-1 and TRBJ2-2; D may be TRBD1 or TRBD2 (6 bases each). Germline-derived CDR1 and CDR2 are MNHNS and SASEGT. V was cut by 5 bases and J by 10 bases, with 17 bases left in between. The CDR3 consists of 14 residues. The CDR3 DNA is TGTGCCAGCAGTTACAGGGCGGGGTCGGAGGAGCTGTTTTTT. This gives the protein CASSYRAGSEELFF.

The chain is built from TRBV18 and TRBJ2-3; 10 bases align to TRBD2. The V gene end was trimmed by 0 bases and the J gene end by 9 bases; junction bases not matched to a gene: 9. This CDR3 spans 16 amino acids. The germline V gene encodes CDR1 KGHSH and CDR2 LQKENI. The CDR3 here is CASSPPQLAGEFTQYF. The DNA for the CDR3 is TGTGCCAGCTCACCACCGCAGCTAGCGGGAGAATTCACGCAGTATTTT.

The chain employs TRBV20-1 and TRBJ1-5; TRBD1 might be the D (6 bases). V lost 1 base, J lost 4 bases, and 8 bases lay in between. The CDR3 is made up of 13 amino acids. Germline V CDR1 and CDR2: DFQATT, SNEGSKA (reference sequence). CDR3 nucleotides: TGCAGTGCTAGAGGGGACACTAATCAGCCCCAGCATTTT. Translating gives CSARGDTNQPQHF.

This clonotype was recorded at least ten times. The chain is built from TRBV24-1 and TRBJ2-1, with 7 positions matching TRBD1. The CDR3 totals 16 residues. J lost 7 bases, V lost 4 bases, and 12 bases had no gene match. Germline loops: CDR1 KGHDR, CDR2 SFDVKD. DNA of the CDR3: TGTGCCACCAGTGACTACGAGAACAGGGGTTCGAATGAGCAGTTCTTC. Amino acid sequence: CATSDYENRGSNEQFF.

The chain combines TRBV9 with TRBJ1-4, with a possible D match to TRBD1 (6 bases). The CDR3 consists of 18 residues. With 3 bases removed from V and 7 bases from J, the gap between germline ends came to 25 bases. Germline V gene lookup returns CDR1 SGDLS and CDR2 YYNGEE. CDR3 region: CASSARPGTGARSEKLFF. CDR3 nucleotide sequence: TGTGCCAGCAGCGCACGCCCCGGGACGGGGGCCCGAAGTGAAAAACTGTTTTTT.

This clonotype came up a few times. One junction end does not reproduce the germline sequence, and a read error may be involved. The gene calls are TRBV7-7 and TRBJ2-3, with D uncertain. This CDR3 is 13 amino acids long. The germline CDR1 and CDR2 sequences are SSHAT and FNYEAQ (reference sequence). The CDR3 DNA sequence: TGTGCTAGCAGCCTTAGCCGGGTGGATACGCAGTATTTT. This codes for CASSLSRVDTQYF.